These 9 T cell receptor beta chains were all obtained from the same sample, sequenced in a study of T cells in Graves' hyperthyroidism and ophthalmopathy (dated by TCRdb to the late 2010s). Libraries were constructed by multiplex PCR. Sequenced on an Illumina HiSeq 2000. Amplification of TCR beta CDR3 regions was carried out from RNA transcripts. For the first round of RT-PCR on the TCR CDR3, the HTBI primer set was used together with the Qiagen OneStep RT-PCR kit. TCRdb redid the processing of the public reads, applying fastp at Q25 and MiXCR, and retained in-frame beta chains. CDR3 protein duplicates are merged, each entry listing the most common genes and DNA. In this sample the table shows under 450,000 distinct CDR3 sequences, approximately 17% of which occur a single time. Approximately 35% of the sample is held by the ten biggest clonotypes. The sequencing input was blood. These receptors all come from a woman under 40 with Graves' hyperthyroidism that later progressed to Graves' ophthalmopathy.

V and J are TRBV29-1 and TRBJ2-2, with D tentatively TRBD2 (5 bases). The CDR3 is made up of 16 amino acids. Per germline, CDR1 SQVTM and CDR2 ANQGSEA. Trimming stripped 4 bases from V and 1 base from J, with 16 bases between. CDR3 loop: CSVGGSLNLNTGELFF. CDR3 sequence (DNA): TGCAGCGTTGGAGGGAGCCTGAACCTGAACACCGGGGAGCTGTTTTTT.

The CDR3 here is CASSPGTSGGVDEQFF. The CDR3 nucleotides read TGTGCCAGCAGCCCGGGGACTAGCGGGGGGGTGGATGAGCAGTTCTTC. This chain joins TRBV5-5 and TRBJ2-1; 16 bases match TRBD2. Trimming cost V 4 bases and J 8 bases; bases outside gene matches: 6. The CDR3 consists of 16 residues. Germline lookup yields CDR1 SGHKS and CDR2 YYEKEE (reference sequence).

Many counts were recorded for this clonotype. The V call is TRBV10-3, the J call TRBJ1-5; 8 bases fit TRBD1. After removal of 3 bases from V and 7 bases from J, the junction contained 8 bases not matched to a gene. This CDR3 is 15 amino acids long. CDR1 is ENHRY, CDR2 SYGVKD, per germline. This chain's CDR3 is CAISDETGVNQPQHF. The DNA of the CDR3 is TGTGCCATCAGTGATGAGACAGGGGTTAACCAGCCCCAGCATTTT.

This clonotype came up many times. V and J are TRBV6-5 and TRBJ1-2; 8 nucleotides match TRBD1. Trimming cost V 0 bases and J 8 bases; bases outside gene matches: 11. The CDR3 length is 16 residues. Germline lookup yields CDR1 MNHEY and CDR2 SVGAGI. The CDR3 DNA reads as TGTGCCAGCAGTTACTCAAGGGCAGGGGGCGCGAGAGGCTACACCTTC. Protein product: CASSYSRAGGARGYTF.

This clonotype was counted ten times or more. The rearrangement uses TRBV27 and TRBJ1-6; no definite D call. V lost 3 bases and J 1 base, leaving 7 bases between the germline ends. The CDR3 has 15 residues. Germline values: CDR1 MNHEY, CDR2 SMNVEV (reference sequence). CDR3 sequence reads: CASSFGWSYNSPLHF. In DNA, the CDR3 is TGTGCCAGCAGTTTTGGATGGTCCTATAATTCACCCCTCCACTTT.

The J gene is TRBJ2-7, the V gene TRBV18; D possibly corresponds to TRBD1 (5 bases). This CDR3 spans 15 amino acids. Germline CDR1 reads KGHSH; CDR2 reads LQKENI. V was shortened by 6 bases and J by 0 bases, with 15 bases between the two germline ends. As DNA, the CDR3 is TGTGCCAGCTCGGCAGGGATTAGGGGCTCCTACGAGCAGTACTTC. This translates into CASSAGIRGSYEQYF.

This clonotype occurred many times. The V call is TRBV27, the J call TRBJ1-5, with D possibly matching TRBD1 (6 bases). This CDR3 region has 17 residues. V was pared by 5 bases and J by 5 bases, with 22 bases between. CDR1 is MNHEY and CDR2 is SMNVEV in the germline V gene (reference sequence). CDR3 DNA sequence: TGTGCCAGCAGTAAAAGGACAGCCCCAGGGATATATCAGCCCCAGCATTTT. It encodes CASSKRTAPGIYQPQHF.

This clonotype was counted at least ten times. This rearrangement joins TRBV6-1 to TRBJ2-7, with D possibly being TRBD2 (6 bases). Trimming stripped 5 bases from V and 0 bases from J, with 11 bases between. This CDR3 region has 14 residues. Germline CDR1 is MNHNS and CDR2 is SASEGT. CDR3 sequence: CASSHIAVSYEQYF. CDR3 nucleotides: TGTGCCAGCAGTCACATAGCGGTCTCCTACGAGCAGTACTTC.

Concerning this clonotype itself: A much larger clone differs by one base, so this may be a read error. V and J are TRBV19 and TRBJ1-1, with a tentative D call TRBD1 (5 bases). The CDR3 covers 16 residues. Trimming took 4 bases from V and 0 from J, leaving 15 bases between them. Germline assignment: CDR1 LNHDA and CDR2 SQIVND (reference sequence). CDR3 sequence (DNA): TGTGCCAGTAGTACTCCGTGCAAGACAGTGAACACTGAAGCTTTCTTT. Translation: CASSTPCKTVNTEAFF.